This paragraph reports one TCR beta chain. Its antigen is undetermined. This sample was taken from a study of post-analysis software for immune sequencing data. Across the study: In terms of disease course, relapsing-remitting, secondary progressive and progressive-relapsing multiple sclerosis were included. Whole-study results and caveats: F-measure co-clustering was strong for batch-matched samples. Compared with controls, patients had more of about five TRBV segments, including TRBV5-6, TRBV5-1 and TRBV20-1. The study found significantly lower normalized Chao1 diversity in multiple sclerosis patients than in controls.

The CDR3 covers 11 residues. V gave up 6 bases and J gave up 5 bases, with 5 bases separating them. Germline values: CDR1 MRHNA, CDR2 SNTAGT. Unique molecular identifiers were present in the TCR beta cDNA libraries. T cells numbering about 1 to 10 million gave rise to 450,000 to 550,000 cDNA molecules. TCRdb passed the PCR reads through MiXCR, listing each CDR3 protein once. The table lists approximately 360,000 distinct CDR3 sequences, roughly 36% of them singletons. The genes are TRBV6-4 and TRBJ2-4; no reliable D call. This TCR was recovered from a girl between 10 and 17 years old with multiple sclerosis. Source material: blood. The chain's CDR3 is CASRKQNIQYF. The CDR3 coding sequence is TGTGCCAGCAGAAAGCAAAACATTCAGTACTTC.